This T cell receptor (beta chain) was recovered during a study of T cells expressing NK-cell markers. TCRdb re-analyzed the 5' RACE reads; it lists each CDR3 protein once, without DNA. The table lists 550,000 or so distinct CDR3 sequences. This CDR3 has 12 amino acids. CDR1 SEHNR and CDR2 FQNEAQ come from the germline V gene (reference sequence). The source material was blood T cells: a sorted CD56 or NKG2C T cell subset, CD4+ or CD8+ T cells, or bulk PBMC T cells (not recorded which). The TCR comes from a young man in good health. V gene TRBV7-9 combines with J gene TRBJ2-7. The CDR3 spells CASSLSWSEQYF.